This T cell receptor beta chain is drawn from a study of blood T cell repertoires in COVID-19. Across the study: PBMCs, B-cell-depleted T cells, or T cells provided the cDNA or gDNA that made up the material.

Between the trimmed V and J ends, which lost 5 bases and 2 bases, there was a span of 12 bases. The CDR3 has 14 residues. Germline-derived CDR1 and CDR2 are SEHNR and FQNEAQ (reference sequence). Here immunoSEQ multiplex PCR was the method, and the copy in TCRdb shows in-frame clones only, minus some. The table lists about 350,000 clones, about 90% of them singletons, with roughly 1% in the top ten. The TCR comes from a woman aged 30 to 39 who had recovered from COVID-19. The genes are TRBV7-9 and TRBJ1-1; unclear D gene. Sequencing was performed on PBMCs or T cells enriched from blood (not recorded which). The CDR3 bases are TGTGCCAGCAGCCCCGGAGAAGTAAACACTGAAGCTTTCTTT. Protein sequence: CASSPGEVNTEAFF.